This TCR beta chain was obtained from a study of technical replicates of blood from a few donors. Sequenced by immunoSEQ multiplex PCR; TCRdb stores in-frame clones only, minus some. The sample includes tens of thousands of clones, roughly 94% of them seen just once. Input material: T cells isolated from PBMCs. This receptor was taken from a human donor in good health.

The CDR3 region is CAAGQPEMENTEAFF. CDR3 coding DNA: TGTGCCGCGGGACAGCCCGAGATGGAGAACACTGAAGCTTTCTTT. The chain joins TRBV6-1 to TRBJ1-1; 7 bases are shared with TRBD1. The V segment lost 11 bases and the J segment 1 base; nucleotides outside the gene matches: 13. This CDR3 has 15 residues. The germline CDR1 and CDR2 sequences are MNHNS and SASEGT.